This T cell receptor beta chain derives from a study of shared clonotypes between healthy human individuals. The V gene's germline CDR1 is ENHRY and CDR2 SYGVKD. V trimming: 6 bases; J trimming: 9 bases; junction bases outside the gene matches: 15. CDR3 length: 16 amino acids. The assay was immunoSEQ multiplex PCR, and TCRdb's table has in-frame clones only and misses some. The sample lists 2,100,000 or so clones, 95% occurring once. V usage is TRBV10-3 and J usage is TRBJ1-5, with TRBD1 matching over 9 bases. The sequencing sample was made of naive CD4+ T cells sorted from blood. Subset here: CD45RA+ positively selected. This sequence was found in a man aged 18-30 years in good health. DNA of the CDR3: TGTGCCATCAGCGATTGGACAGGGGCCAATGGGGGGCCCCAGCATTTT. Residues: CAISDWTGANGGPQHF.